This T cell receptor beta chain was found in a study of blood T cell repertoires in COVID-19. With 7 bases removed from V and 0 bases from J, the gap between germline ends came to 15 bases. CDR1 SQVTM and CDR2 ANQGSEA come from the germline V gene. This CDR3 region has 15 residues. This clone was seen more than once but under ten times. Repertoires were generated with immunoSEQ multiplex PCR, while TCRdb's copy carries only in-frame clones and drops some. The sample includes 150,000 to 200,000 clones, about four fifths of them seen just once. This TCR derives from a man between 65 and 85 years old with active or convalescent COVID-19. The sample consisted of peripheral blood. This sequence joins TRBV29-1 and TRBJ2-2, with D uncertain. Here the CDR3 DNA reads TGCAGCGCAAGCCTCCCGTCGACGAACACCGGGGAGCTGTTTTTT. It codes for CSASLPSTNTGELFF.